This TCR beta chain was identified during a study of shared clonotypes between healthy human individuals. Every one of the donors was a Caucasian adult that lived in Nashville, Tennessee. Trimming took 4 bases from V and 0 from J, leaving 13 bases between them. The CDR3 loop spans 16 amino acids. Germline CDR1 is SGHKS and CDR2 is YYEKEE (reference sequence). Sequencing used immunoSEQ multiplex PCR; TCRdb keeps in-frame clones, though not all of them. The sample yields around 340,000 clones, less than 85% seen once. V gene TRBV5-5 combines with J gene TRBJ1-4; weak D call: TRBD1 (5 bases). Sequencing was carried out using memory CD4+ T cells sorted from blood. The sample's subset: CD45RA-negative fraction. The clonotype originates from a young man in good health. The CDR3 coding sequence is TGTGCCAGCAGCGCGCGGACATTTGCAACTAATGAAAAACTGTTTTTT. This sequence encodes CASSARTFATNEKLFF. Full variable domain (remainder filled in from reference TRBV5-5 and TRBJ1-4): DAGVTQSPTHLIKTRGQQVTLRCSPISGHKSVSWYQQVLGQGPQFIFQYYEKEERGRGNFPDRFSARQFPNYSSELNVNALLLGDSALYLCASSARTFATNEKLFFGSGTQLSVL.